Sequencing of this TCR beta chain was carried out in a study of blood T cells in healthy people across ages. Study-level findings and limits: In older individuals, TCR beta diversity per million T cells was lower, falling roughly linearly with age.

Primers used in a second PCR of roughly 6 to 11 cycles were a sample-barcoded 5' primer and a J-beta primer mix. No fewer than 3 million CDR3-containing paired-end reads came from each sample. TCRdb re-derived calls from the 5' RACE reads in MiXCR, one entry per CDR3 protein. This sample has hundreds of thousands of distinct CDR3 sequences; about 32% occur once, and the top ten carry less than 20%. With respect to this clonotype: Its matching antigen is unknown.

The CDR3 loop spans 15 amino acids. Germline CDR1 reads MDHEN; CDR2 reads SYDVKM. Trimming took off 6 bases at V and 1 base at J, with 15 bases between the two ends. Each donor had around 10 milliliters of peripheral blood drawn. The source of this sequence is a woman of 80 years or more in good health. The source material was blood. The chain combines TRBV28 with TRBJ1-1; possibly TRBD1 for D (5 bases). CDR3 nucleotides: TGTGCCAGCAGACAGAGCACAGGACCGAACACTGAAGCTTTCTTT. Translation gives CASRQSTGPNTEAFF.